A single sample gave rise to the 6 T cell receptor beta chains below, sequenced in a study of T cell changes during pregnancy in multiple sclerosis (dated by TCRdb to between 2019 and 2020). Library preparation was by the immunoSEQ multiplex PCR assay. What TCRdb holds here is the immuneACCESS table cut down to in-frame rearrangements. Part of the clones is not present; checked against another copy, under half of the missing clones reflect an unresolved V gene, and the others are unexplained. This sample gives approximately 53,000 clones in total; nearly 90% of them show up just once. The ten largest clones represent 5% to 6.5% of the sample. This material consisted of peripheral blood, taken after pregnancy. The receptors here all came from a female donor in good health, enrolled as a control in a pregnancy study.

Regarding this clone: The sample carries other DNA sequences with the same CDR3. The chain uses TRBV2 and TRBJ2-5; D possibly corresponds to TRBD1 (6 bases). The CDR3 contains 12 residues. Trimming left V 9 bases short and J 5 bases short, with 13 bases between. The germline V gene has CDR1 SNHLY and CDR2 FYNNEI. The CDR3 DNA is TGTGCCAGTATTGGGGGCAGGGAGACCCAGTACTTC. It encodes CASIGGRETQYF. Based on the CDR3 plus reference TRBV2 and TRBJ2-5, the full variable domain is EPEVTQTPSHQVTQMGQEVILRCVPISNHLYFYWYRQILGQKVEFLVSFYNNEISEKSEIFDDQFSVERPDGSNFTLKIRSTKLEDSAMYFCASIGGRETQYFGPGTRLLVL.

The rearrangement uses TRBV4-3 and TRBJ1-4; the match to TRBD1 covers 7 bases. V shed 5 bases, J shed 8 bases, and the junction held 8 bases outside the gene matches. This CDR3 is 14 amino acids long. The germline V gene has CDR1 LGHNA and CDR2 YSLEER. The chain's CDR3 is CASSKTGVREKLFF. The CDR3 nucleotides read TGCGCCAGCAGCAAAACAGGGGTCCGAGAAAAACTGTTTTTT.

The CDR3 region is CASSQERLAGALSYEQYF. For the CDR3, the DNA is TGCGCCAGCAGCCAAGAAAGGTTAGCGGGGGCTCTCTCCTACGAGCAGTACTTC. The rearrangement joins TRBV4-3 to TRBJ2-7; 9 bases fit TRBD2. J gave up 0 bases and V 0 bases, and 9 bases lay outside the gene matches. From germline, CDR1 is LGHNA and CDR2 YSLEER. The CDR3 spans 18 residues.

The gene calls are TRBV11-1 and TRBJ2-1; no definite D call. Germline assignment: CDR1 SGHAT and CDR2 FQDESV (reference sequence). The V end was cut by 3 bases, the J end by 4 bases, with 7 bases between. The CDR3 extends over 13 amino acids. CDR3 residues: CASSFRVYNEQFF. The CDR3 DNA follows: TGTGCCAGCAGCTTCCGCGTGTACAATGAGCAGTTCTTC.

Here the CDR3 reads CASSGPTSGGAQIEQFF. CDR3 DNA sequence: TGTGCCAGCAGTGGCCCGACTAGCGGGGGGGCCCAGATTGAACAGTTCTTC. The chain is built from TRBV6-4 and TRBJ2-1, with 14 bases that match TRBD2. Germline CDR1 MRHNA, CDR2 SNTAGT. The V and J ends lost 4 bases and 13 bases, in that order; junction bases with no gene match: 15. The CDR3 is made up of 17 amino acids.

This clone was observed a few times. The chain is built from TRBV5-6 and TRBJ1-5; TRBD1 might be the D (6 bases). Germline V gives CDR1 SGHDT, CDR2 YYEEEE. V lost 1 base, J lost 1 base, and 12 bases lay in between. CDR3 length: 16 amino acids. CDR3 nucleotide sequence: TGTGCCAGCAGCTTGCAGGGGCCGGGGAGCAATCAGCCCCAGCATTTT. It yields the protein CASSLQGPGSNQPQHF.